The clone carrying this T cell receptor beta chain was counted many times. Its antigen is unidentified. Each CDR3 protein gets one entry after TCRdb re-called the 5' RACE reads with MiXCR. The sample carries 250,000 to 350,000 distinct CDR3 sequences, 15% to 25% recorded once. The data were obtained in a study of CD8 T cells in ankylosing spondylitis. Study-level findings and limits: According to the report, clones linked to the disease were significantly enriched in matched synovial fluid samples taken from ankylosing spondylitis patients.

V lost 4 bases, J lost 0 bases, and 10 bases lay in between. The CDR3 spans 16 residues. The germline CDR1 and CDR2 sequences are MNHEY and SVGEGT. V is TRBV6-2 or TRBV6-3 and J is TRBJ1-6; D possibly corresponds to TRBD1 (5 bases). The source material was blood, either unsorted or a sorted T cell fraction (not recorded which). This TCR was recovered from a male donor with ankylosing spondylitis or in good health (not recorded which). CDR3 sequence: CASSWDLSSYNSPLHF. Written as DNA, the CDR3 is TGTGCCAGCAGTTGGGACCTGAGCTCCTATAATTCACCCCTCCACTTT.